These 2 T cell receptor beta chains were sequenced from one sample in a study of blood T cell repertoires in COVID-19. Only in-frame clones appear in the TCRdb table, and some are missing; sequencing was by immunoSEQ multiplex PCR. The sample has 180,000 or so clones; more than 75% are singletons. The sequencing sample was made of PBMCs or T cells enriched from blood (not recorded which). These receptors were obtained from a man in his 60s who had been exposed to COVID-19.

For the CDR3, the DNA is TGTGCCAGCAGCCACAGGGGCAATCAGCCCCAGCATTTT. Its translation: CASSHRGNQPQHF. The V call is TRBV28, the J call TRBJ1-5, with D perhaps matching TRBD1 (6 bases). This CDR3 spans 13 amino acids. Between the trimmed V and J ends, which lost 6 bases and 2 bases, there was a span of 8 bases. The V gene's germline CDR1 is MDHEN and CDR2 SYDVKM. Supplemented by reference TRBV28 and TRBJ1-5, the full variable domain reads DVKVTQSSRYLVKRTGEKVFLECVQDMDHENMFWYRQDPGLGLRLIYFSYDVKMKEKGDIPEGYSVSREKKERFSLILESASTNQTSMYLCASSHRGNQPQHFGDGTRLSIL.

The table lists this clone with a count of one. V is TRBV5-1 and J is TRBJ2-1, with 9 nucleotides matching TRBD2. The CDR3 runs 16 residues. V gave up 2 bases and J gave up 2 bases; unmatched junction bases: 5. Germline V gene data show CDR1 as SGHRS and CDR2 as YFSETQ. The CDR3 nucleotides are TGCGCCAGCAGCTTCCCGAGCGGGAGGCCCTACAATGAGCAGTTCTTC. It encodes CASSFPSGRPYNEQFF.